A single sample is the source of the 3 T cell receptor beta chains below, sequenced in a study of blood T cell repertoires in COVID-19. Clones were sequenced by immunoSEQ multiplex PCR, and TCRdb holds only the in-frame ones, with some missing. The table has under 200,000 clones, more than 70% seen once; the top ten hold approximately 6%. Sequenced: peripheral blood. Receptors were obtained from a man aged 35 to 55 with active or convalescent COVID-19.

The chain links TRBV7-2 to TRBJ1-2, with D hard to call. Germline V gene lookup returns CDR1 SGHTA and CDR2 FQGNSA. The germline V and J ends were trimmed by 0 bases and 8 bases, with 16 bases remaining between them. This CDR3 spans 15 amino acids. The CDR3 coding sequence is TGTGCCAGCAGCTTAGCGTCTTATGAGGGTAAAGGCTACACCTTC. Translation: CASSLASYEGKGYTF.

This rearrangement joins TRBV28 to TRBJ2-5, with 8 bases that match TRBD2. V gave up 7 bases and J gave up 2 bases; unmatched junction bases: 6. Germline CDR1 is MDHEN and CDR2 is SYDVKM. The CDR3 runs to 14 residues. The CDR3 protein is CASTRAGGQETQYF. In nucleotides, the CDR3 is TGTGCCAGCACTCGGGCGGGGGGACAAGAGACCCAGTACTTC.

The chain uses TRBV28 and TRBJ1-5, with 7 bases lining up with TRBD1. V dropped 7 bases and J dropped 5; count of bases not matched to a gene: 14. This CDR3 region has 16 residues. Germline CDR1 MDHEN, CDR2 SYDVKM. The CDR3 DNA reads TGTGCCAGCAACCCGGGACAGCGCACCCCTTATCAGCCCCAGCATTTT. It encodes CASNPGQRTPYQPQHF.